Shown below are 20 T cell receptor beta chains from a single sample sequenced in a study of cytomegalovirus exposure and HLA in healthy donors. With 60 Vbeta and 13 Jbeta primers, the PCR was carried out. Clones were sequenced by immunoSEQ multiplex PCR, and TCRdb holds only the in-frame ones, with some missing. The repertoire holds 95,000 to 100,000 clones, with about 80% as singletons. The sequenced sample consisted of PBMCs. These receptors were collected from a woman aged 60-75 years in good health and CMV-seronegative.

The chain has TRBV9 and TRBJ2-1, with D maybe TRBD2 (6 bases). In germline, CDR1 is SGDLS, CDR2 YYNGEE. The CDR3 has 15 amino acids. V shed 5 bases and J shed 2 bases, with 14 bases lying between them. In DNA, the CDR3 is TGTGCCAGCAGGCCCTCCGGGGGAACCTACAATGAGCAGTTCTTC. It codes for CASRPSGGTYNEQFF.

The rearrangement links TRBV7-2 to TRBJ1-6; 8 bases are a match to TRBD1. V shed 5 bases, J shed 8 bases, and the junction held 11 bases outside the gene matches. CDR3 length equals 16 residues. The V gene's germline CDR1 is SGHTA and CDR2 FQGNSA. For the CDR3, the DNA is TGTGCCAGCAGCCTTCGAGGACAGGGAGGGGATTCACCCCTCCACTTT. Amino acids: CASSLRGQGGDSPLHF.

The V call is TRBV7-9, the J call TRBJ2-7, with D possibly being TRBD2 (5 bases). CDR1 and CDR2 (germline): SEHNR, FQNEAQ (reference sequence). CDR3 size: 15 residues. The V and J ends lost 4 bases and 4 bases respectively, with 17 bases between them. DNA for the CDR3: TGTGCCAGCAGCTCGAGGGAGACTCTGAGGTACGAGCAGTACTTC. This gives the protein CASSSRETLRYEQYF.

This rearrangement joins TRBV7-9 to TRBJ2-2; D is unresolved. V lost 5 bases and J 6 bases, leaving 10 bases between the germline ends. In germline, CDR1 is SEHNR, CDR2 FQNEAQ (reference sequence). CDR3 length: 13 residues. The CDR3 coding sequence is TGTGCCAGCAGCCCGTACGGGTCCGGGGAGCTGTTTTTT. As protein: CASSPYGSGELFF.

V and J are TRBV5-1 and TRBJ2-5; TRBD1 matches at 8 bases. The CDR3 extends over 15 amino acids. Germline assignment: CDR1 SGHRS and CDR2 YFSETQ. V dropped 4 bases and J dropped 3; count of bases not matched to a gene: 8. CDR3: CASSTGSTGEETQYF. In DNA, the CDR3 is TGCGCCAGCAGCACCGGATCGACAGGGGAAGAGACCCAGTACTTC.

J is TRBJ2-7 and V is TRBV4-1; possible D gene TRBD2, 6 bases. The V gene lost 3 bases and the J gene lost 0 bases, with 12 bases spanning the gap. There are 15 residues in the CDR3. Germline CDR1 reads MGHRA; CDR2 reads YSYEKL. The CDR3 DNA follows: TGCGCCAGCAGCCACCGGGACTGGACCTCCTACGAGCAGTACTTC. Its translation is CASSHRDWTSYEQYF.

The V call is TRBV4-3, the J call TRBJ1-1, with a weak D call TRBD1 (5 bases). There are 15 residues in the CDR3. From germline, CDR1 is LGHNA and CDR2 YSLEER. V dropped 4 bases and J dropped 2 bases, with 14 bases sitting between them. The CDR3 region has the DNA TGCGCCAGCAGCCGGCAGGGAAATCACAACACTGAAGCTTTCTTT. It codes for CASSRQGNHNTEAFF.

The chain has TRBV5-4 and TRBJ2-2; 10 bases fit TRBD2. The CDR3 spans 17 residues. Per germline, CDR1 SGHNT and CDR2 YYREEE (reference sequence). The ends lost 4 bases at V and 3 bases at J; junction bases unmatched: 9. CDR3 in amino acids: CASSSGSSGSYTGELFF. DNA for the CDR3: TGTGCCAGCAGCAGTGGGTCTAGCGGGAGTTACACCGGGGAGCTGTTTTTT.

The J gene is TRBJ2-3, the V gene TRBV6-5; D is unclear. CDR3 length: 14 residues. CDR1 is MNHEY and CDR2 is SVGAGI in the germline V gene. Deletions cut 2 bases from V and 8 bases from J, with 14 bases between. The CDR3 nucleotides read TGTGCCAGCAGTTACCGTCAGGTTATGAGTACGCAGTATTTT. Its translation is CASSYRQVMSTQYF.

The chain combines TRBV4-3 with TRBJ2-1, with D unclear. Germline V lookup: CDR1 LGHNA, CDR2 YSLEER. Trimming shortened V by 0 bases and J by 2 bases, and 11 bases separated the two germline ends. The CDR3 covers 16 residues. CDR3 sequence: CASSQDPLSAYNEQFF. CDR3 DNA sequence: TGCGCCAGCAGCCAAGACCCGCTATCGGCCTACAATGAGCAGTTCTTC.

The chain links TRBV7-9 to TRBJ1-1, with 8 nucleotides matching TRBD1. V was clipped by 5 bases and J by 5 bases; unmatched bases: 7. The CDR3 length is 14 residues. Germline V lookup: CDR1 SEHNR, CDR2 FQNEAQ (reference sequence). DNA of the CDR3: TGTGCCAGCAGCCCCCGACAGGGGAGGACTGAAGCTTTCTTT. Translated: CASSPRQGRTEAFF.

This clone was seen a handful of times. Here the CDR3 reads CASSELAGGPYNEQFF. DNA for the CDR3: TGTGCCAGCAGTGAGCTAGCGGGGGGACCCTACAATGAGCAGTTCTTC. The chain recombines TRBV6-1 with TRBJ2-1; TRBD2 matches at 11 bases. There are 16 residues in the CDR3. V was clipped by 3 bases and J by 2 bases; unmatched bases: 3. Germline CDR1 and CDR2: MNHNS and SASEGT.

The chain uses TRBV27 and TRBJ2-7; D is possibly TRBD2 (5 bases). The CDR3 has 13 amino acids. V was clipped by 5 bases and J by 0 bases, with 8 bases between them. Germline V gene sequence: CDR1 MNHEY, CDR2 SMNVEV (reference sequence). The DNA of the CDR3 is TGTGCCAGCAGTGAGGGAGCCTCCTACGAGCAGTACTTC. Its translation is CASSEGASYEQYF.

CDR3 amino acids: CASSPWTGSNEKLFF. CDR3 DNA: TGTGCCAGCAGCCCATGGACAGGGAGTAATGAAAAACTGTTTTTT. The rearrangement uses TRBV7-2 and TRBJ1-4; 8 bases are shared with TRBD1. With 5 bases clipped from V and 4 bases from J, the junction kept 6 bases outside the gene matches. CDR1 is SGHTA and CDR2 is FQGNSA in the germline V gene. There are 15 residues in the CDR3.

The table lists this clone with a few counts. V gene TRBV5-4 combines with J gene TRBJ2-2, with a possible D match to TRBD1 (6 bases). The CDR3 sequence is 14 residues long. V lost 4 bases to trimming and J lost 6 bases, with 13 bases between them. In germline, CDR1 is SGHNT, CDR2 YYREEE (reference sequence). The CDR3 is CASSLWDNPGELFF. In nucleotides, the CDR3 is TGTGCCAGCAGCCTATGGGACAATCCCGGGGAGCTGTTTTTT.

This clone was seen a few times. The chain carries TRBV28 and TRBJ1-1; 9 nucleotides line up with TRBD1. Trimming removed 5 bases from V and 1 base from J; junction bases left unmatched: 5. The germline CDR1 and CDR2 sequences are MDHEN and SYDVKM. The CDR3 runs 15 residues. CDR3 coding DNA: TGTGCCAGCAGTCCACAGGGGGCGGGGAACACTGAAGCTTTCTTT. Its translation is CASSPQGAGNTEAFF. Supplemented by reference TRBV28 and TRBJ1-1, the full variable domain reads DVKVTQSSRYLVKRTGEKVFLECVQDMDHENMFWYRQDPGLGLRLIYFSYDVKMKEKGDIPEGYSVSREKKERFSLILESASTNQTSMYLCASSPQGAGNTEAFFGQGTRLTVV.

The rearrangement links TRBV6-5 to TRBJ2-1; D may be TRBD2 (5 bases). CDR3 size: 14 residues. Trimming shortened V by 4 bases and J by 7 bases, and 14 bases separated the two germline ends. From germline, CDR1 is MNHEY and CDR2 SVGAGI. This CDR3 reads CASSSQTPGNEQFF. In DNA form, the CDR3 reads TGTGCCAGCAGTTCCCAGACCCCGGGGAATGAGCAGTTCTTC.

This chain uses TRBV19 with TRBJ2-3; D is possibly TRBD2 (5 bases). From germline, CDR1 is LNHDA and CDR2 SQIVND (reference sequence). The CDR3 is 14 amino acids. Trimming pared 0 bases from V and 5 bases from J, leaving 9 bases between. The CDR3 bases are TGTGCCAGTAGTATAGAACGGGGAAGAGATACGCAGTATTTT. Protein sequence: CASSIERGRDTQYF.

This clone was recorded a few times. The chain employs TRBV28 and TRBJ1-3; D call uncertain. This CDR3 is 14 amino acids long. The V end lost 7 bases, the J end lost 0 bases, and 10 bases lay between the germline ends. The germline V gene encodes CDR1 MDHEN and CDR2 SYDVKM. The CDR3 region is CASKEEPSGNTIYF. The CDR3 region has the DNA TGTGCCAGCAAGGAGGAGCCCTCTGGAAACACCATATATTTT. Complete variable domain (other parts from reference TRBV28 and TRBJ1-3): DVKVTQSSRYLVKRTGEKVFLECVQDMDHENMFWYRQDPGLGLRLIYFSYDVKMKEKGDIPEGYSVSREKKERFSLILESASTNQTSMYLCASKEEPSGNTIYFGEGSWLTVV.

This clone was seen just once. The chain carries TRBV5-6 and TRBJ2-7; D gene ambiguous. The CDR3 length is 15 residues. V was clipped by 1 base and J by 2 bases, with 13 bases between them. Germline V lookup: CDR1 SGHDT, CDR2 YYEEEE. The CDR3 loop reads CASSLFSLQTYEQYF. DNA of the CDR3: TGTGCCAGCAGCTTGTTTTCTCTACAGACCTACGAGCAGTACTTC.